This T cell receptor (beta chain) appears in the sequencing data of a study of T cell responses to AZD1222 COVID-19 vaccine. Findings and limits, study-wide: Along spike, vaccine-associated CD4 TCRs were found throughout, with dominance at 160-218 and 743-854. Baseline seropositivity characterized only 5 or 6 AZD1222 recipients. Clonal diversity was possibly underestimated, and white British individuals and females predominated among donors.

Second doses that came at about 4 or about 12 weeks were put together. Generated by immunoSEQ multiplex PCR, the TCRdb table keeps only in-frame clones and is missing some. The table lists roughly 120,000 clones, around 88% of them singletons. Remarks on this clone: The antigen is not known.

This receptor was obtained from an adult who received the AZD1222 COVID-19 vaccine. Sample: peripheral blood, taken 28 days after the second AZD1222 dose.

CDR3 residues: CASSSARTGNTEAFF. Here the CDR3 DNA reads TGTGCCAGCAGTTCCGCAAGGACAGGGAACACTGAAGCTTTCTTT. The chain couples TRBV28 to TRBJ1-1; TRBD1 matches at 7 bases. V shed 4 bases, J shed 1 base, and the junction held 6 bases outside the gene matches. The germline CDR1 and CDR2 sequences are MDHEN and SYDVKM. This CDR3 region has 15 residues.